The T cell receptor beta chain described here comes from a study of cytomegalovirus exposure and HLA in healthy donors. As for the study in general: Out of roughly 170 million T cells, an earlier analysis found roughly 110 million unique TCR beta sequences in total. Samples from HLA-typed donors yielded 65 million to 85 million unique TCRs in an early data release. Study results and limitations: Excluded: some indistinguishable V segments such as TRBV6-2 and TRBV6-3.

As regards this clone: Its antigen is not known.

This CDR3 has 14 residues. CDR1 SGHTA and CDR2 FQGNSA come from the germline V gene. Trimming at V came to 3 bases and at J to 1 base, leaving 1 base not matched to a gene. Though probably carrying unrecorded immune exposures, donors were nominally healthy at sampling. The PCR contained 60 Vbeta and 13 Jbeta primers. The data were produced by immunoSEQ multiplex PCR, yet TCRdb's version contains in-frame clones alone and is incomplete. Here the sample spans approximately 130,000 clones, 85% to 90% being singletons. This chain uses TRBV7-2 with TRBJ2-3, with 7 bases that match TRBD2. The clonotype originates from a woman aged 25 to 45 in good health and CMV-seropositive. Sequenced input: PBMCs. CDR3 protein: CASSFAGGTDTQYF. CDR3 coding DNA: TGTGCCAGCAGCTTCGCGGGAGGCACAGATACGCAGTATTTT.